This T cell receptor (beta chain) was sequenced during a study of blood T cell repertoires in COVID-19. Germline CDR1 reads DFQATT; CDR2 reads SNEGSKA (reference sequence). The germline V and J ends were trimmed by 6 bases and 11 bases, with 14 bases remaining between them. The length of the CDR3 is 11 residues. Using immunoSEQ multiplex PCR, the repertoire was profiled, and TCRdb retains in-frame clones only, with some absent. Of more than 95,000 clones in the sample, 86% were seen once. The V and J genes are TRBV20-1 and TRBJ2-1; a possible D gene is TRBD1 (6 bases). Material for sequencing was peripheral blood. This receptor was obtained from a man in his 70s who had recovered from COVID-19. CDR3 sequence reads: CSAPLGDKQFF. In DNA, the CDR3 is TGCAGTGCCCCCCTGGGGGACAAGCAGTTCTTC.